These T cell receptor beta chains were read from a single sample in a study of OX40 agonist ivuxolimab in advanced cancers. Sequencing used immunoSEQ multiplex PCR; TCRdb keeps in-frame clones, though not all of them. In the table there are about 79,000 clones, over 75% of which are singletons. The material sequenced was CD4+ or CD8+ T cells sorted from blood, taken in a trial of the OX40 agonist ivuxolimab. The receptors shown here come from an adult with an advanced solid tumor such as melanoma, head and neck, liver or kidney cancer. Both conserved end residues are part of each CDR3. A D gene is named only where the DNA matches it firmly. Some rows have no size entry. The others give once, few or many, or a class for an expanded clone.

cdr3_nt cdr3_aa cdr3_length j_call clone_size v_call d_call
TGTGCCAGCAGCTTGAGGACTAGCGGGGCAGATACGCAGTATTTT CASSLRTSGADTQYF 15 TRBJ2-3 NA TRBV5-6 TRBD2
TGTGCCAGCAGCAACTTGCTCGGAGGGCCTAGGGCCAACGTCCTGACTTTC CASSNLLGGPRANVLTF 17 TRBJ2-6 NA TRBV7-9 NA
TGCAGCGTTAGTCCAGTCCGCTCCTACAATGAGCAGTTCTTC CSVSPVRSYNEQFF 14 TRBJ2-1 NA TRBV29-1 NA
TGTGCCAGCAGCCAAGTTGGGGCCAACGTCCTGACTTTC CASSQVGANVLTF 13 TRBJ2-6 NA TRBV14 NA
TGCGCCAGCAGCCCCCAACAGGTGAACACTGAAGCTTTCTTT CASSPQQVNTEAFF 14 TRBJ1-1 few TRBV5-1 NA
TGTGCCAGCAGCTGGGTGGGGACAGGTAAAGAGACCCAGTACTTC CASSWVGTGKETQYF 15 TRBJ2-5 NA TRBV5-5 TRBD1
TGTGCCAGCAGTTTGGGAGGGGTAAATGAGCAGTTCTTC CASSLGGVNEQFF 13 TRBJ2-1 NA TRBV28 TRBD2
TGTGCCAGCAGCCGCCTAATTGAGTCGAACACCGGGGAGCTGTTTTTT CASSRLIESNTGELFF 16 TRBJ2-2 NA TRBV11-3 NA
TGTGCCAGCAGCTCCCCCGTGGGCGCGGGATGGGAGACCCAGTACTTC CASSSPVGAGWETQYF 16 TRBJ2-5 NA TRBV7-2 NA
TGCGCCAGCAGCCCCCAGCTGGGTGAGCAGTACTTC CASSPQLGEQYF 12 TRBJ2-7 NA TRBV5-1 NA
TGTGCCAGCGGACAGTGGTATGGCTACACCTTC CASGQWYGYTF 11 TRBJ1-2 few TRBV6-1 NA
TGTGCCAGCAGCATTCCCCCAGGTATGGGTAACGAGCAGTACTTC CASSIPPGMGNEQYF 15 TRBJ2-7 NA TRBV7-6 NA
TGTGCCAGTAGTATTAGTCAACTGGGGACTAATGAAAAACTGTTTTTT CASSISQLGTNEKLFF 16 TRBJ1-4 NA TRBV19 NA
TGTGCCAGCAGTGATGGGACAGGGATTGGCAATCAGCCCCAGCATTTT CASSDGTGIGNQPQHF 16 TRBJ1-5 NA TRBV6-1 TRBD1
TGTGCCAGCAGCCTTAAGGGGGGACAAAATTACGAGCAGTACTTC CASSLKGGQNYEQYF 15 TRBJ2-7 once TRBV2 NA
TGTGCCACCAGCAGAGATCGGACAGGGGAAGAGCAGTACTTC CATSRDRTGEEQYF 14 TRBJ2-7 once TRBV15 TRBD1
TGTGCCAGCAGCTCTCAACTCACAGATACGCAGTATTTT CASSSQLTDTQYF 13 TRBJ2-3 NA TRBV4-2 NA
TGCGCCAGCAGTGACCAACTAGCGGGAGGCCCCAATGAGCAGTTCTTC CASSDQLAGGPNEQFF 16 TRBJ2-1 NA TRBV10-2 TRBD2
TGTGCCAGCAGTGTTTGGACAGGGGAACAGCCCCAGCATTTT CASSVWTGEQPQHF 14 TRBJ1-5 once TRBV6-1 TRBD1
TGTGCCATCAGTGGAGGGTTCGACAATGAGCAGTTCTTC CAISGGFDNEQFF 13 TRBJ2-1 NA TRBV10-3 NA
TGCGCCAGCAGTCAATCAGGAACTAGCGGGACCTCTTGGGACATTCAGTACTTC CASSQSGTSGTSWDIQYF 18 TRBJ2-4 once TRBV23-1 TRBD2
TGTGCCATCAGTGAGTCCTCAATTATGGGCTACACCTTC CAISESSIMGYTF 13 TRBJ1-2 NA TRBV6-5 NA
TGCAGCGTTTCACAGGAAGATCTAGAGACCCAGTACTTC CSVSQEDLETQYF 13 TRBJ2-5 NA TRBV29-1 NA
TGTGCCACCAAACTAGCGGAACACAATGAGCAGTTCTTC CATKLAEHNEQFF 13 TRBJ2-1 NA TRBV19 TRBD2
TGTGCCATCCTCGAGGGGCCCGGGGCCAACGTCCTGACTTTC CAILEGPGANVLTF 14 TRBJ2-6 NA TRBV6-1 NA
TGTGCCAGCAGTGAACGGGAAACGTGGGAGGGCTACACCTTC CASSERETWEGYTF 14 TRBJ1-2 NA TRBV2 NA
TGTGCCAGCAGTCCTACAGATAGCAATCAGCCCCAGCATTTT CASSPTDSNQPQHF 14 TRBJ1-5 NA TRBV2 NA
TGTGCCAGCAGCGGGGACTTAGCGACCGGGGAGCTGTTTTTT CASSGDLATGELFF 14 TRBJ2-2 once TRBV5-4 NA
TGTGCCAGCAGTTACAATACAGGGTCTGGGGCCAACGTCCTGACTTTC CASSYNTGSGANVLTF 16 TRBJ2-6 NA TRBV6-5 NA
TGTGCCTGGAGCTCTCTGGAGGCACCCCTCCACTTT CAWSSLEAPLHF 12 TRBJ1-6 NA TRBV30 NA
TGTGCCAGCAGCCACCCTAGCGGAACCTACAATGAGCAGTTCTTC CASSHPSGTYNEQFF 15 TRBJ2-1 NA TRBV14 TRBD2
TGCGCCAGCAGCTTAGACGGGTGGGCCTCTGGGGCCAACGTCCTGACTTTC CASSLDGWASGANVLTF 17 TRBJ2-6 NA TRBV5-1 NA
TGCGCCAGCATGAGAGGAGGGAGCACAGATACGCAGTATTTT CASMRGGSTDTQYF 14 TRBJ2-3 once TRBV5-1 NA
TGTGCCAGCAGCTTGGGAGTAGGGTCCTTAGAGACCCAGTACTTC CASSLGVGSLETQYF 15 TRBJ2-5 NA TRBV5-6 NA
TGTGCCACCAGCAGAGAGGTTAAGCGGGAGGGGAGAGAGACCCAGTACTTC CATSREVKREGRETQYF 17 TRBJ2-5 NA TRBV15 TRBD2